These T cell receptor beta chains were read from a single sample in a study of T cells in Graves' hyperthyroidism and ophthalmopathy. MiXCR was run by TCRdb on the multiplex PCR reads, yielding one entry per CDR3 protein. This sample has around 300,000 distinct CDR3 sequences, with approximately 12% found just once. Sequencing used blood. These receptors were obtained from a woman aged 25 to 39 with Graves' hyperthyroidism that later progressed to Graves' ophthalmopathy. CDR3s include the opening cysteine and the closing phenylalanine or tryptophan. D genes are given only for firm matches. Size is omitted from some rows. Given values are once, few, many or a class for expanded clones.

J: TRBJ2-7; V: TRBV27; size: many; D: TRBD2; CDR3: CASSLVSGIIGEQYF; DNA: TGTGCCAGCAGTTTAGTGAGCGGGATAATTGGCGAGCAGTACTTC
J: TRBJ1-6; V: TRBV2; size: many; D: .; CDR3: CASTNSGAYNSPLHF; DNA: TGTGCCAGCACCAATTCCGGGGCTTATAATTCACCCCTCCACTTT
J: TRBJ1-4; V: TRBV9; size: .; D: TRBD1; CDR3: CGSSVGRGTVSNEKLFF; DNA: TGTGGCAGCAGCGTAGGTAGGGGGACAGTCTCCAATGAAAAACTGTTTTTT
J: TRBJ1-5; V: TRBV7-2; size: .; D: .; CDR3: CASSLGRTNQPQHF; DNA: TGTGCCAGCAGCTTAGGACGGACTAATCAGCCCCAGCATTTT
J: TRBJ1-1; V: TRBV27; size: many; D: .; CDR3: CAIRSATEAFF; DNA: TGTGCGATCCGATCGGCAACTGAAGCTTTCTTT
J: TRBJ2-7; V: TRBV7-9; size: many; D: .; CDR3: CASSLAGNSYEQYF; DNA: TGTGCCAGCAGCTTAGCAGGGAACTCCTACGAGCAGTACTTC
J: TRBJ2-5; V: TRBV11-1; size: many; D: .; CDR3: CASSQRQGGKTQYF; DNA: TGTGCCAGCAGCCAACGACAGGGAGGAAAGACCCAGTACTTC
J: TRBJ2-7; V: TRBV3-1; size: many; D: TRBD1; CDR3: CASSHAGTGPYEQYF; DNA: TGTGCCAGCAGCCATGCAGGGACAGGTCCCTACGAGCAGTACTTC
J: TRBJ2-7; V: TRBV10-3; size: many; D: TRBD1; CDR3: CAISGTGGSYEQYF; DNA: TGTGCCATCAGTGGGACAGGGGGGAGCTACGAGCAGTACTTC
J: TRBJ2-7; V: TRBV6-2/TRBV6-3; size: .; D: .; CDR3: CASEGYTYEQYF; DNA: TGTGCCAGCGAAGGCTATACCTACGAGCAGTACTTC
J: TRBJ2-7; V: TRBV27; size: many; D: TRBD2; CDR3: CASSLTSGAYEQYF; DNA: TGTGCCAGCAGTCTCACTAGCGGGGCCTACGAGCAGTACTTC
J: TRBJ2-1; V: TRBV11-2; size: many; D: TRBD2; CDR3: CASSLDGDPSGSSYNEQFF; DNA: TGTGCCAGCAGCTTAGATGGGGACCCTAGCGGGAGCTCCTACAATGAGCAGTTCTTC
J: TRBJ1-4; V: TRBV5-4; size: .; D: .; CDR3: CASSLDRDGLNEKLFF; DNA: TGTGCCAGCAGCTTGGACCGGGACGGCCTTAATGAAAAACTGTTTTTT
J: TRBJ1-1; V: TRBV6-2/TRBV6-3; size: many; D: TRBD1; CDR3: CASRTGTATMNTEAFF; DNA: TGTGCCAGCAGAACAGGGACAGCGACGATGAACACTGAAGCTTTCTTT
J: TRBJ2-3; V: TRBV5-6; size: many; D: TRBD2; CDR3: CASSLALAGSDTQYF; DNA: TGTGCCAGCAGCTTGGCACTAGCGGGTTCAGATACGCAGTATTTT
J: TRBJ2-3; V: TRBV6-2/TRBV6-3; size: few; D: .; CDR3: CASTPNGVAGTDTQYF; DNA: TGTGCCAGCACCCCAAACGGGGTGGCGGGCACAGATACGCAGTATTTT
J: TRBJ1-1; V: TRBV3-1; size: .; D: TRBD1; CDR3: CASSQTGEYTEAFF; DNA: TGTGCCAGCAGCCAGACAGGGGAGTACACTGAAGCTTTCTTT
J: TRBJ1-2; V: TRBV12-3/TRBV12-4; size: .; D: .; CDR3: CASSLEVYGYTF; DNA: TGTGCCAGCAGTTTAGAGGTCTATGGCTACACCTTC
J: TRBJ2-5; V: TRBV7-8; size: few; D: TRBD1; CDR3: CASSLGVSDRGRRETQYF; DNA: TGTGCCAGCAGCTTAGGCGTGTCGGACAGGGGCCGGCGAGAGACCCAGTACTTC
J: TRBJ2-5; V: TRBV5-6; size: few; D: .; CDR3: CASSLIARPGETQYF; DNA: TGTGCCAGCAGCTTGATCGCCCGCCCGGGGGAGACCCAGTACTTC
J: TRBJ2-3; V: TRBV6-1; size: .; D: TRBD2; CDR3: CASSEYREGPTDTQYF; DNA: TGTGCCAGCAGTGAATATCGGGAGGGCCCCACAGATACGCAGTATTTT
J: TRBJ2-1; V: TRBV6-5; size: many; D: .; CDR3: CASSYSTGGPYNEQFF; DNA: TGTGCCAGCAGTTACTCGACGGGTGGGCCCTACAATGAGCAGTTCTTC
J: TRBJ2-7; V: TRBV6-2/TRBV6-3; size: .; D: TRBD2; CDR3: CASSGTSGRATSYEQYF; DNA: TGTGCCAGCAGTGGGACTAGCGGGAGGGCCACGTCCTACGAGCAGTACTTC
J: TRBJ1-1; V: TRBV3-1; size: many; D: .; CDR3: CASSQGWGIGTEAFF; DNA: TGTGCCAGCAGCCAAGGCTGGGGGATCGGCACTGAAGCTTTCTTT
J: TRBJ2-7; V: TRBV19; size: few; D: TRBD2; CDR3: CASSMTSGSYEQYF; DNA: TGTGCCAGTAGTATGACTAGCGGGAGTTACGAGCAGTACTTC
J: TRBJ1-1; V: TRBV7-2; size: .; D: TRBD1; CDR3: CASSLGQVLGNTEAFF; DNA: TGTGCCAGCAGCTTGGGACAGGTTCTGGGTAACACTGAAGCTTTCTTT
J: TRBJ2-3; V: TRBV20-1; size: many; D: .; CDR3: CSATRAPDTQYF; DNA: TGCAGTGCAACCCGGGCCCCAGATACGCAGTATTTT
J: TRBJ2-3; V: TRBV9; size: many; D: .; CDR3: CASSVTPTDTQYF; DNA: TGTGCCAGCAGCGTAACCCCCACAGATACGCAGTATTTT
J: TRBJ2-2; V: TRBV9; size: .; D: TRBD2; CDR3: CASSVFASGSYTGELFF; DNA: TGTGCCAGCAGCGTCTTTGCGAGCGGGAGTTACACCGGGGAGCTGTTTTTT
J: TRBJ2-6; V: TRBV6-2/TRBV6-3; size: few; D: .; CDR3: CASSYNSGANVLTF; DNA: TGTGCCAGCAGTTACAACTCTGGGGCCAACGTCCTGACTTTC
J: TRBJ2-2; V: TRBV27; size: many; D: .; CDR3: CASSPGSNTGELFF; DNA: TGTGCCAGCAGCCCAGGATCGAACACCGGGGAGCTGTTTTTT
J: TRBJ1-1; V: TRBV5-1; size: many; D: .; CDR3: CASSLNGLNTEAFF; DNA: TGCGCCAGCAGCTTGAACGGTTTGAACACTGAAGCTTTCTTT
J: TRBJ2-3; V: TRBV12-3/TRBV12-4; size: .; D: .; CDR3: CASSLRSWHPSTDTQYF; DNA: TGTGCCAGCAGTTTACGGTCATGGCACCCTAGCACAGATACGCAGTATTTT
J: TRBJ1-1; V: TRBV12-5; size: many; D: .; CDR3: CASGIGGVENTEAFF; DNA: TGTGCTAGTGGTATTGGGGGTGTGGAAAACACTGAAGCTTTCTTT
J: TRBJ2-5; V: TRBV15; size: many; D: TRBD1; CDR3: CATSTATGIETQYF; DNA: TGTGCCACCAGCACCGCGACAGGGATAGAGACCCAGTACTTC
J: TRBJ2-1; V: TRBV20-1; size: many; D: .; CDR3: CSARDPDRQEQFF; DNA: TGCAGTGCTAGAGATCCCGATCGTCAGGAGCAGTTCTTC
J: TRBJ2-3; V: TRBV6-2/TRBV6-3; size: many; D: .; CDR3: CASSYVRWTDTQYF; DNA: TGTGCCAGCAGTTACGTGCGGTGGACAGATACGCAGTATTTT
J: TRBJ2-3; V: TRBV5-4; size: .; D: TRBD2; CDR3: CASSGAGALDTQYF; DNA: TGTGCCAGCAGCGGGGCGGGAGCCTTAGATACGCAGTATTTT
J: TRBJ2-7; V: TRBV6-2/TRBV6-3; size: many; D: .; CDR3: CASSQLEAYEQYF; DNA: TGTGCCAGCAGTCAACTGGAAGCCTACGAGCAGTACTTC
J: TRBJ1-1; V: TRBV6-1; size: .; D: TRBD1; CDR3: CASSDWTGNTEAFF; DNA: TGTGCCAGCAGTGACTGGACAGGGAACACTGAAGCTTTCTTT
J: TRBJ1-2; V: TRBV30; size: many; D: .; CDR3: CAWWQGLSYGYTF; DNA: TGTGCCTGGTGGCAGGGCCTTAGCTATGGCTACACCTTC
J: TRBJ2-4; V: TRBV20-1; size: .; D: TRBD2; CDR3: CSARAPFGVAGVAKNIQYF; DNA: TGCAGTGCTAGAGCGCCCTTTGGGGTAGCGGGAGTTGCCAAAAACATTCAGTACTTC
J: TRBJ2-7; V: TRBV6-6; size: many; D: .; CDR3: CASSYSQGESSYEQYF; DNA: TGTGCCAGCAGTTACTCGCAAGGGGAAAGTAGCTACGAGCAGTACTTC
J: TRBJ2-7; V: TRBV29-1; size: .; D: .; CDR3: CSVSENPAYEQYF; DNA: TGCAGCGTTTCAGAGAATCCAGCCTACGAGCAGTACTTC
J: TRBJ2-1; V: TRBV7-9; size: many; D: .; CDR3: CASSLFLGLEYNEQFF; DNA: TGTGCCAGCAGCTTATTTCTGGGACTCGAGTACAATGAGCAGTTCTTC
J: TRBJ2-7; V: TRBV20-1; size: many; D: TRBD2; CDR3: CSLSALREGEQYF; DNA: TGCAGTTTGAGTGCGTTGCGGGAGGGGGAGCAGTACTTC
J: TRBJ2-7; V: TRBV5-6; size: .; D: .; CDR3: CASSLFLPLVDEQYF; DNA: TGTGCCAGCAGCTTGTTCTTACCATTGGTGGACGAGCAGTACTTC
J: TRBJ1-5; V: TRBV5-1; size: .; D: .; CDR3: CARGGGGCNQPQHF; DNA: TGCGCCAGGGGAGGCGGGGGCTGCAATCAGCCCCAGCATTTT
J: TRBJ1-2; V: TRBV7-9; size: few; D: .; CDR3: CASSLRRGYGYTF; DNA: TGTGCCAGCAGCCTCAGAAGGGGGTATGGCTACACCTTC
J: TRBJ2-5; V: TRBV5-1; size: many; D: .; CDR3: CASGLRGTQETQYF; DNA: TGCGCCAGCGGGCTACGGGGTACACAAGAGACCCAGTACTTC
J: TRBJ2-7; V: TRBV14; size: .; D: .; CDR3: CASRGGESYEQYF; DNA: TGTGCCAGCAGAGGCGGGGAAAGTTACGAGCAGTACTTC
J: TRBJ2-7; V: TRBV20-1; size: many; D: .; CDR3: CSARLSGRGYEQYF; DNA: TGCAGTGCTAGACTGTCTGGCAGGGGCTACGAGCAGTACTTC
J: TRBJ2-7; V: TRBV20-1; size: many; D: TRBD2; CDR3: CSAKGLAGVYEQYF; DNA: TGCAGTGCAAAGGGACTAGCGGGAGTCTACGAGCAGTACTTC
J: TRBJ2-7; V: TRBV14; size: .; D: .; CDR3: CASSQDWQAAYEQYF; DNA: TGTGCCAGCAGCCAAGATTGGCAGGCAGCTTACGAGCAGTACTTC
J: TRBJ2-1; V: TRBV7-9; size: many; D: TRBD2; CDR3: CASSLVGLADNEQFF; DNA: TGTGCCAGCAGCTTAGTTGGACTAGCGGACAATGAGCAGTTCTTC
J: TRBJ1-4; V: TRBV12-3/TRBV12-4; size: many; D: .; CDR3: CASSLVTGLNEKLFF; DNA: TGTGCCAGCAGTTTAGTCACAGGGTTAAATGAAAAACTGTTTTTT
J: TRBJ2-4; V: TRBV20-1; size: .; D: .; CDR3: CSAADLAKNIQYF; DNA: TGCAGTGCCGCTGACCTAGCCAAAAACATTCAGTACTTC